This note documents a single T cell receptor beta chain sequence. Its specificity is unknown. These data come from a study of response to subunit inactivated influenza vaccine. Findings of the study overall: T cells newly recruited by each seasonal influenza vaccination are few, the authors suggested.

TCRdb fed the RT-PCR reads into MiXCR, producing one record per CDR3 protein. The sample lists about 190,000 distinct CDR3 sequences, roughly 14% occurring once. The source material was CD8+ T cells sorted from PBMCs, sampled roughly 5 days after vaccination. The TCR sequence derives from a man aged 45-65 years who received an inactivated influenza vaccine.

The CDR3 DNA sequence: TGTGCCAGCAGTGCCTGGACAGTGGGGGACACTGAAGCTTTCTTT. This codes for CASSAWTVGDTEAFF. The rearrangement joins TRBV12-3 or TRBV12-4 to TRBJ1-1; D is perhaps TRBD1 (6 bases). This CDR3 contains 15 residues. V shed 5 bases and J shed 3 bases, with 16 bases lying between them.